A single sample is the source of the 30 T cell receptor beta chains below, sequenced in a study of cytomegalovirus exposure and HLA in healthy donors. With 60 Vbeta and 13 Jbeta primers, the PCR was carried out. Assay used: immunoSEQ multiplex PCR; TCRdb lists only in-frame clones, some missing. The sample carries under 250,000 clones, about four fifths recorded once. Specimen: PBMCs. Every receptor here comes from a man in his forties in good health and CMV-seropositive.

The chain carries TRBV5-4 and TRBJ1-2, with D possibly TRBD1 on 6 matching bases. Trimming shortened V by 5 bases and J by 2 bases, and 13 bases separated the two germline ends. The CDR3 loop spans 14 amino acids. Germline CDR1 reads SGHNT; CDR2 reads YYREEE (reference sequence). Here the CDR3 DNA reads TGTGCCAGCAGGAAGGACAGTGTAAACTATGGCTACACCTTC. Translated: CASRKDSVNYGYTF.

The J gene is TRBJ2-1, the V gene TRBV7-6, with TRBD2 identical over 11 bases. V lost 2 bases and J lost 8; bases outside the gene matches: 8. CDR3 length equals 16 residues. CDR1 and CDR2 from the germline V gene are SGHVS and FNYEAQ. The CDR3 loop is CASSLPLSGRAHEQFF. CDR3 bases: TGTGCCAGCAGCTTACCCCTTAGCGGGAGGGCCCATGAGCAGTTCTTC.

This clone was seen only once. The chain uses TRBV27 and TRBJ1-1, with 7 nucleotides matching TRBD1. CDR1 and CDR2 (germline): MNHEY, SMNVEV (reference sequence). CDR3 size: 15 residues. The trim removed 2 bases at V and 4 bases at J, leaving 7 bases unmatched. The DNA for the CDR3 is TGTGCCAGCAGTTTACGTACAGGGGTAGGCACTGAAGCTTTCTTT. This encodes CASSLRTGVGTEAFF.

The J gene is TRBJ2-2, the V gene TRBV4-2; 8 bases line up with TRBD2. The V gene's germline CDR1 is LGHNA and CDR2 YNFKEQ. The trim removed 0 bases at V and 3 bases at J, leaving 6 bases unmatched. The CDR3 is 17 residues long. In DNA form, the CDR3 reads TGTGCCAGCAGCCAAGATGGAAGCGGGAGAGACACCGGGGAGCTGTTTTTT. It codes for CASSQDGSGRDTGELFF.

This chain uses TRBV11-2 with TRBJ2-5; D might be TRBD1 (5 bases). Germline CDR1 is SGHAT and CDR2 is FQNNGV. There are 14 residues in the CDR3. The V and J ends lost 5 bases and 2 bases respectively, with 12 bases between them. The DNA for the CDR3 is TGTGCCAGCAGCACGCTCCCAGGGCAAGAGACCCAGTACTTC. Its translation: CASSTLPGQETQYF.

The rearrangement links TRBV4-2 to TRBJ1-5; possibly TRBD1 for D (5 bases). The CDR3 is made up of 16 amino acids. CDR1 and CDR2 from the germline V gene are LGHNA and YNFKEQ. The germline V and J ends were trimmed by 0 bases and 2 bases, with 11 bases remaining between them. CDR3 protein: CASSQDRAIGNQPQHF. As DNA, the CDR3 is TGTGCCAGCAGCCAAGACAGGGCAATCGGCAATCAGCCCCAGCATTTT.

The chain carries TRBV9 and TRBJ1-1; D is uncertain. Germline loops: CDR1 SGDLS, CDR2 YYNGEE. The V end was cut by 3 bases, the J end by 2 bases, with 11 bases between. This CDR3 has 14 amino acids. The CDR3: CASSAVPINTEAFF. CDR3 in DNA: TGTGCCAGCAGCGCCGTTCCTATAAACACTGAAGCTTTCTTT.

This chain uses TRBV11-2 with TRBJ2-7, with 8 bases matching TRBD2. The CDR3 runs 14 residues. Germline V gene data show CDR1 as SGHAT and CDR2 as FQNNGV. J lost 3 bases, V lost 5 bases, and 6 bases had no gene match. The CDR3 loop reads CASSPRTSSYEQYF. CDR3 DNA sequence: TGTGCCAGCAGCCCCCGGACTAGCAGCTACGAGCAGTACTTC. Full variable domain (missing parts from reference TRBV11-2 and TRBJ2-7): EAGVAQSPRYKIIEKRQSVAFWCNPISGHATLYWYQQILGQGPKLLIQFQNNGVVDDSQLPKDRFSAERLKGVDSTLKIQPAKLEDSAVYLCASSPRTSSYEQYFGPGTRLTVT.

This rearrangement joins TRBV6-5 to TRBJ2-2; TRBD1 aligns across 9 bases. CDR1 is MNHEY, CDR2 SVGAGI, per germline. This CDR3 contains 15 residues. After removal of 2 bases from V and 4 bases from J, the junction contained 2 bases not matched to a gene. DNA for the CDR3: TGTGCCAGCAGTTACCGGGACAGGGTCACCGGGGAGCTGTTTTTT. It encodes CASSYRDRVTGELFF.

This clone was observed a few times. The genes are TRBV14 and TRBJ2-1; 7 bases align to TRBD2. This CDR3 is 15 amino acids long. Germline-derived CDR1 and CDR2 are SGHDN and FVKESK. J gave up 2 bases and V 5 bases, and 6 bases lay outside the gene matches. The CDR3: CASSAREPTYNEQFF. The DNA for the CDR3 is TGTGCCAGCAGCGCGCGGGAGCCCACCTACAATGAGCAGTTCTTC.

The chain is built from TRBV2 and TRBJ1-5; TRBD1 is a possible D gene (5 bases). The CDR3 spans 16 residues. Germline CDR1 reads SNHLY; CDR2 reads FYNNEI. Trimming left V 5 bases short and J 1 base short, with 15 bases between. In DNA, the CDR3 is TGTGCCAGCAGTAGACCCGAAGGGGCCAGCAATCAGCCCCAGCATTTT. Amino acid sequence: CASSRPEGASNQPQHF. The full variable domain, in which reference TRBV2 and TRBJ1-5 provide the parts outside the CDR3, is EPEVTQTPSHQVTQMGQEVILRCVPISNHLYFYWYRQILGQKVEFLVSFYNNEISEKSEIFDDQFSVERPDGSNFTLKIRSTKLEDSAMYFCASSRPEGASNQPQHFGDGTRLSIL.

This clone showed up just once. V gene TRBV5-6 combines with J gene TRBJ2-5, with TRBD2 as a possible D gene (5 bases). Deletions cut 4 bases from V and 3 bases from J, with 16 bases between. Germline assignment: CDR1 SGHDT and CDR2 YYEEEE. The CDR3 extends over 15 amino acids. CDR3 loop: CASSGETLSKETQYF. Here the CDR3 DNA reads TGTGCCAGCAGCGGGGAGACTTTATCCAAAGAGACCCAGTACTTC.

The rearrangement joins TRBV29-1 to TRBJ2-7, with 8 bases that match TRBD1. The germline CDR1 and CDR2 sequences are SQVTM and ANQGSEA. There are 13 residues in the CDR3. CDR3 sequence reads: CSVQDRGDYEQYV. Here the CDR3 DNA reads TGCAGCGTTCAAGACAGGGGTGATTACGAGCAGTACGTC.

Here the CDR3 reads CASSDLSDGYTF. CDR3 sequence (DNA): TGCGCCAGCAGTGATCTCAGTGATGGCTACACCTTC. The chain recombines TRBV10-2 with TRBJ1-2, with unresolved D. Germline CDR1 WSHSY, CDR2 SAAADI. V lost 3 bases to trimming and J lost 6 bases, with 8 bases between them. The CDR3 is 12 amino acids.

The chain carries TRBV10-3 and TRBJ1-5; D remains unclear. Trimming removed 2 bases at V and 0 bases at J, with 5 bases between. CDR1 is ENHRY and CDR2 is SYGVKD in the germline V gene. This CDR3 spans 14 amino acids. CDR3 sequence: CAISEVGSNQPQHF. Written as DNA, the CDR3 is TGTGCCATCAGTGAGGTCGGTAGCAATCAGCCCCAGCATTTT.

This sequence joins TRBV9 and TRBJ1-5; D is unclear. This CDR3 region has 15 residues. V shed 1 base and J shed 3 bases, with 11 bases lying between them. The germline CDR1 and CDR2 sequences are SGDLS and YYNGEE. The CDR3 here is CASSVNGADNQPQHF. CDR3 DNA sequence: TGTGCCAGCAGCGTAAATGGAGCCGACAATCAGCCCCAGCATTTT. The full variable domain, completed using reference TRBV9 and TRBJ1-5, is DSGVTQTPKHLITATGQRVTLRCSPRSGDLSVYWYQQSLDQGLQFLIQYYNGEERAKGNILERFSAQQFPDLHSELNLSSLELGDSALYFCASSVNGADNQPQHFGDGTRLSIL.

This sequence joins TRBV15 and TRBJ1-2, with 8 bases aligning to TRBD1. Trimming cost V 3 bases and J 0 bases; bases outside gene matches: 0. The germline CDR1 and CDR2 sequences are LNHNV and YYDKDF (reference sequence). The CDR3 spans 14 residues. DNA of the CDR3: TGTGCCACCAGCAGGACAGGGGCTAACTATGGCTACACCTTC. Translated: CATSRTGANYGYTF. Together with reference TRBV15 and TRBJ1-2, the CDR3 gives the full variable domain: DAMVIQNPRYQVTQFGKPVTLSCSQTLNHNVMYWYQQKSSQAPKLLFHYYDKDFNNEADTPDNFQSRRPNTSFCFLDIRSPGLGDTAMYLCATSRTGANYGYTFGSGTRLTVV.

This chain connects TRBV7-9 to TRBJ1-4; weak D call: TRBD1 (5 bases). There are 15 residues in the CDR3. Per the germline V gene, CDR1 is SEHNR and CDR2 is FQNEAQ (reference sequence). The V end was cut by 5 bases, the J end by 0 bases, with 10 bases between. The CDR3 protein is CASSQRQTTNEKLFF. CDR3 coding DNA: TGTGCCAGCAGCCAACGACAGACAACTAATGAAAAACTGTTTTTT.

This chain connects TRBV30 to TRBJ1-4; D is unclear. Germline CDR1 GTSNPN, CDR2 SVGIG (reference sequence). Trimming removed 4 bases from V and 4 bases from J, with 7 bases in between. The CDR3 spans 12 residues. The DNA of the CDR3 is TGTGCCTGGAATTACGGTAATGAAAAACTGTTTTTT. This sequence encodes CAWNYGNEKLFF.

The V and J genes are TRBV9 and TRBJ1-3; 7 bases are a match to TRBD1. The trim removed 3 bases at V and 4 bases at J, leaving 19 bases unmatched. The CDR3 totals 19 residues. Germline CDR1 SGDLS, CDR2 YYNGEE. The CDR3 sequence: CASSARLKGAGLKGNTIYF. In nucleotides, the CDR3 is TGTGCCAGCAGCGCCAGACTGAAGGGGGCAGGGCTAAAGGGAAACACCATATATTTT.

The chain is built from TRBV19 and TRBJ2-1; 7 bases agree with TRBD2. The length of the CDR3 is 14 residues. The germline gives CDR1 LNHDA, CDR2 SQIVND (reference sequence). The trim removed 5 bases at V and 1 base at J, leaving 2 bases unmatched. CDR3 DNA sequence: TGTGCCAGTAGTCGCGGGAGTTCCTACAATGAGCAGTTCTTC. Translation: CASSRGSSYNEQFF.

Only a few counts were recorded for this clone. This chain's CDR3 is CASSLPGHNEKLFF. Written as DNA, the CDR3 is TGTGCCAGCAGCTTACCAGGGCATAATGAAAAACTGTTTTTT. This sequence joins TRBV7-6 and TRBJ1-4; D might be TRBD1 (5 bases). With 2 bases removed from V and 4 bases from J, the gap between germline ends came to 8 bases. This CDR3 comprises 14 residues. Germline loops: CDR1 SGHVS, CDR2 FNYEAQ.

The V call is TRBV6-5, the J call TRBJ2-7; 8 nucleotides agree with TRBD1. The CDR3 loop spans 14 amino acids. The ends lost 1 base at V and 5 bases at J; junction bases unmatched: 4. Per germline, CDR1 MNHEY and CDR2 SVGAGI. The CDR3 nucleotides read TGTGCCAGCAGTTACTTGGACAGGGTTGACGAGCAGTACTTC. Translating gives CASSYLDRVDEQYF.

The rearrangement joins TRBV27 to TRBJ2-3; TRBD1 matches at 9 bases. The germline V gene encodes CDR1 MNHEY and CDR2 SMNVEV (reference sequence). V lost 6 bases to trimming and J lost 6 bases; unmatched junction nucleotides: 7. This CDR3 is 14 amino acids long. CDR3 bases: TGTGCCAGCAGAGAACAGGGGGCGAGGGATACGCAGTATTTT. The encoded protein is CASREQGARDTQYF.

The gene calls are TRBV5-4 and TRBJ1-5, with D maybe TRBD1 (6 bases). The CDR3 has 13 residues. Germline values: CDR1 SGHNT, CDR2 YYREEE (reference sequence). Trimming left V 0 bases short and J 7 bases short, with 8 bases between. Here the CDR3 reads CASSLDRAQPQHF. Here the CDR3 DNA reads TGTGCCAGCAGCTTGGACAGGGCACAGCCCCAGCATTTT. Together with reference TRBV5-4 and TRBJ1-5, the CDR3 gives the full variable domain: ETGVTQSPTHLIKTRGQQVTLRCSSQSGHNTVSWYQQALGQGPQFIFQYYREEENGRGNFPPRFSGLQFPNYSSELNVNALELDDSALYLCASSLDRAQPQHFGDGTRLSIL.

The V gene is TRBV28, the J gene TRBJ2-7; 9 bases map to TRBD1. The CDR3 spans 14 residues. The V gene end was trimmed by 5 bases and the J gene end by 2 bases; junction bases not matched to a gene: 4. Germline V lookup: CDR1 MDHEN, CDR2 SYDVKM. CDR3 nucleotides: TGTGCCAGCAGTGGGGACAGGGTGACCTACGAGCAGTACTTC. It yields the protein CASSGDRVTYEQYF.

The chain recombines TRBV25-1 with TRBJ2-1, with a possible D match to TRBD2 (6 bases). Germline V CDR1 and CDR2: MGHDK, SYGVNS. Trimming cost V 6 bases and J 9 bases, with 21 bases left between them. The CDR3 spans 15 residues. CDR3 loop: CASRGSGGNSGEQFF. CDR3 DNA: TGTGCCAGCAGGGGGTCTGGCGGGAATTCGGGTGAGCAGTTCTTC.

The chain carries TRBV29-1 and TRBJ1-3; D gene unclear. This CDR3 region has 13 residues. Germline values: CDR1 SQVTM, CDR2 ANQGSEA. V lost 5 bases and J 4 bases, leaving 12 bases between the germline ends. CDR3 sequence reads: CSVLPGGGNTIYF. CDR3 bases: TGCAGCGTTTTACCCGGCGGGGGAAACACCATATATTTT.

The J gene is TRBJ2-3, the V gene TRBV5-1; 11 nucleotides match TRBD2. Germline CDR1 and CDR2: SGHRS and YFSETQ. The CDR3 is 16 residues long. V lost 4 bases and J lost 0; bases outside the gene matches: 4. The CDR3 loop reads CASSRGLAGSTDTQYF. CDR3 coding DNA: TGCGCCAGCAGCCGTGGACTAGCGGGCAGCACAGATACGCAGTATTTT. The full variable domain, rest sourced from reference TRBV5-1 and TRBJ2-3, is KAGVTQTPRYLIKTRGQQVTLSCSPISGHRSVSWYQQTPGQGLQFLFEYFSETQRNKGNFPGRFSGRQFSNSRSEMNVSTLELGDSALYLCASSRGLAGSTDTQYFGPGTRLTVL.

This sequence joins TRBV5-1 and TRBJ2-1; TRBD2 agrees at 9 bases. The CDR3 runs to 15 residues. From germline, CDR1 is SGHRS and CDR2 YFSETQ. Trimming at V came to 3 bases and at J to 7 bases, leaving 8 bases not matched to a gene. CDR3 sequence (DNA): TGCGCCAGCAGCTCTTTAGCGGGAGCCGAAAATGAGCAGTTCTTC. Encoded protein: CASSSLAGAENEQFF.